These T cell receptor beta chains were read from a single sample in a study of Ad26.COV2.S vaccination and SARS-CoV-2 variants. TCRdb's table, derived via immunoSEQ multiplex PCR, lists solely in-frame clones and lacks some. The table lists about 320,000 clones, under 90% of them singletons. The specimen was peripheral blood, collected in a trial of Ad26.COV2.S vaccine versus placebo. These receptors were taken from a person between 18 and 65 years old who received the Ad26.COV2.S COVID-19 vaccine or a placebo. The CDR3 runs from the conserved cysteine through the conserved F or W. A D gene is named only where the DNA matches it firmly. Clone sizes are given selectively: once, few, many, or a class where the clone is expanded.

D gene: -; V gene: TRBV29-1; clone size: -; J gene: TRBJ1-2; CDR3 protein: CSVEAGQVYGYTF; CDR3 DNA: TGCAGCGTTGAAGCAGGGCAGGTCTATGGCTACACCTTC
D gene: -; V gene: TRBV10-3; clone size: -; J gene: TRBJ1-1; CDR3 protein: CAISESNGGGGRVEAFF; CDR3 DNA: TGTGCCATCAGTGAGTCGAACGGAGGGGGAGGGCGGGTTGAAGCTTTCTTT
D gene: TRBD2; V gene: TRBV28; clone size: -; J gene: TRBJ2-1; CDR3 protein: CASSPGSTSGGHSSYNEQFF; CDR3 DNA: TGTGCCAGCAGTCCCGGATCGACTAGCGGGGGCCATAGCTCCTACAATGAGCAGTTCTTC
D gene: -; V gene: TRBV9; clone size: -; J gene: TRBJ1-1; CDR3 protein: CASSSDYTEAFF; CDR3 DNA: TGTGCCAGCAGCTCCGATTACACTGAAGCTTTCTTT
D gene: -; V gene: TRBV5-6; clone size: -; J gene: TRBJ1-1; CDR3 protein: CASSLVPGLNTEAFF; CDR3 DNA: TGTGCCAGCAGCTTGGTCCCGGGGTTGAACACTGAAGCTTTCTTT
D gene: -; V gene: TRBV6-2/TRBV6-3; clone size: once; J gene: TRBJ1-5; CDR3 protein: CASSYFEGDQPQHF; CDR3 DNA: TGTGCCAGCAGTTACTTCGAGGGAGATCAGCCCCAGCATTTT
D gene: TRBD1; V gene: TRBV6-2/TRBV6-3; clone size: -; J gene: TRBJ1-2; CDR3 protein: CASSAPGQGANYGYTF; CDR3 DNA: TGTGCCAGCAGTGCCCCGGGACAGGGGGCGAACTATGGCTACACCTTC
D gene: TRBD1; V gene: TRBV19; clone size: -; J gene: TRBJ2-1; CDR3 protein: CASWGTGTGTYNEQFF; CDR3 DNA: TGTGCCAGTTGGGGAACCGGGACAGGGACCTACAATGAGCAGTTCTTC
D gene: TRBD1; V gene: TRBV6-4; clone size: -; J gene: TRBJ1-1; CDR3 protein: CASSDSAGGGTEAFF; CDR3 DNA: TGTGCCAGCAGTGACTCGGCAGGGGGCGGCACTGAAGCTTTCTTT
D gene: -; V gene: TRBV6-5; clone size: -; J gene: TRBJ2-3; CDR3 protein: CASTTGGTDTQYF; CDR3 DNA: TGTGCCAGCACCACGGGGGGCACAGATACGCAGTATTTT
D gene: TRBD1; V gene: TRBV6-5; clone size: -; J gene: TRBJ2-3; CDR3 protein: CASSFGTGGFGDTQYF; CDR3 DNA: TGTGCCAGCAGTTTTGGGACAGGGGGTTTTGGAGATACGCAGTATTTT
D gene: -; V gene: TRBV4-3; clone size: -; J gene: TRBJ2-3; CDR3 protein: CASSQAGADTQYF; CDR3 DNA: TGCGCCAGCAGCCAAGCCGGGGCAGATACGCAGTATTTT
D gene: TRBD2; V gene: TRBV4-3; clone size: -; J gene: TRBJ2-1; CDR3 protein: CASSQLAGGDEQFF; CDR3 DNA: TGCGCCAGCAGCCAACTAGCGGGAGGTGATGAGCAGTTCTTC
D gene: TRBD2; V gene: TRBV4-1; clone size: -; J gene: TRBJ2-1; CDR3 protein: CASSPQLAGDNNEQFF; CDR3 DNA: TGCGCCAGCAGCCCTCAGCTAGCGGGAGATAACAATGAGCAGTTCTTC
D gene: -; V gene: TRBV5-5; clone size: -; J gene: TRBJ1-5; CDR3 protein: CASSLGIGGGGDQPQHF; CDR3 DNA: TGTGCCAGCAGCTTAGGAATCGGGGGAGGAGGAGATCAGCCCCAGCATTTT
D gene: -; V gene: TRBV6-4; clone size: once; J gene: TRBJ2-3; CDR3 protein: CASSDWGGPTDTQYF; CDR3 DNA: TGTGCCAGCAGTGACTGGGGGGGCCCCACAGATACGCAGTATTTT
D gene: -; V gene: TRBV6-5; clone size: -; J gene: TRBJ1-1; CDR3 protein: CASSPQTGLRTEAFF; CDR3 DNA: TGTGCCAGCAGTCCACAAACAGGGCTTAGGACTGAAGCTTTCTTT
D gene: -; V gene: TRBV4-3; clone size: -; J gene: TRBJ1-3; CDR3 protein: CASSPEQGIGNTIYF; CDR3 DNA: TGCGCCAGCAGCCCGGAACAGGGAATCGGAAACACCATATATTTT
D gene: -; V gene: TRBV19; clone size: once; J gene: TRBJ2-4; CDR3 protein: CATNIRGLIAKNIQYF; CDR3 DNA: TGTGCCACCAATATTAGGGGTCTAATAGCCAAAAACATTCAGTACTTC
D gene: TRBD1; V gene: TRBV28; clone size: -; J gene: TRBJ2-6; CDR3 protein: CASTRTRNRGRFSDGNVLTF; CDR3 DNA: TGTGCCAGCACTAGAACAAGGAACAGGGGAAGGTTCAGTGACGGCAACGTCCTGACTTTC
D gene: -; V gene: TRBV21-1; clone size: -; J gene: TRBJ2-6; CDR3 protein: CASKGTESSGANVLTF; CDR3 DNA: TGTGCCAGCAAGGGAACTGAAAGCTCTGGGGCCAACGTCCTGACTTTC
D gene: -; V gene: TRBV9; clone size: -; J gene: TRBJ2-1; CDR3 protein: CASSGLARWDNEQFF; CDR3 DNA: TGTGCCAGCAGCGGCCTAGCGCGCTGGGACAATGAGCAGTTCTTC
D gene: -; V gene: TRBV20-1; clone size: -; J gene: TRBJ1-1; CDR3 protein: CRIIGWTEAFF; CDR3 DNA: TGCAGGATTATAGGTTGGACTGAAGCTTTCTTT
D gene: TRBD1; V gene: TRBV2; clone size: -; J gene: TRBJ1-2; CDR3 protein: CASGARGYGYTF; CDR3 DNA: TGTGCCAGCGGAGCCAGGGGGTATGGCTACACCTTC
D gene: TRBD2; V gene: TRBV19; clone size: -; J gene: TRBJ2-3; CDR3 protein: CASRWGGTDTQYF; CDR3 DNA: TGTGCCAGTAGGTGGGGAGGGACAGATACGCAGTATTTT
D gene: -; V gene: TRBV7-9; clone size: -; J gene: TRBJ1-1; CDR3 protein: CASSFGGRSNTEAFF; CDR3 DNA: TGTGCCAGCAGCTTCGGGGGCCGATCGAACACTGAAGCTTTCTTT
D gene: -; V gene: TRBV15; clone size: -; J gene: TRBJ2-4; CDR3 protein: CATSRDLAGLAKNIQYF; CDR3 DNA: TGTGCCACCAGCAGAGATCTGGCGGGGTTAGCCAAAAACATTCAGTACTTC
D gene: TRBD1; V gene: TRBV12-3/TRBV12-4; clone size: -; J gene: TRBJ2-7; CDR3 protein: CASNTGEGYEQYF; CDR3 DNA: TGTGCCAGCAACACAGGGGAAGGTTACGAGCAGTACTTC
D gene: -; V gene: TRBV28; clone size: -; J gene: TRBJ2-1; CDR3 protein: CASVQEYNEQFF; CDR3 DNA: TGTGCCAGCGTACAGGAGTACAATGAGCAGTTCTTC
D gene: -; V gene: TRBV19; clone size: -; J gene: TRBJ2-1; CDR3 protein: CASRARSYNEQFF; CDR3 DNA: TGTGCCAGTAGGGCTAGGAGCTACAATGAGCAGTTCTTC
D gene: -; V gene: TRBV15; clone size: -; J gene: TRBJ2-3; CDR3 protein: CATSDRGRSSTDTQYF; CDR3 DNA: TGTGCCACCAGCGACCGAGGGAGGTCTAGCACAGATACGCAGTATTTT
D gene: -; V gene: TRBV29-1; clone size: -; J gene: TRBJ1-1; CDR3 protein: CSVDEIPEAFF; CDR3 DNA: TGCAGCGTCGACGAGATACCTGAAGCTTTCTTT
D gene: -; V gene: TRBV5-6; clone size: -; J gene: TRBJ2-2; CDR3 protein: CASSPDTGELFF; CDR3 DNA: TGTGCCAGCAGTCCAGACACCGGGGAGCTGTTTTTT
D gene: -; V gene: TRBV10-1; clone size: few; J gene: TRBJ1-4; CDR3 protein: CASSPDSTFEKLFF; CDR3 DNA: TGCGCCAGCAGCCCGGACAGCACTTTTGAAAAACTGTTTTTT
D gene: -; V gene: TRBV12-3/TRBV12-4; clone size: few; J gene: TRBJ1-5; CDR3 protein: CASSAGLTTAQHF; CDR3 DNA: TGTGCCAGCAGTGCCGGGTTGACGACAGCCCAGCATTTT
D gene: -; V gene: TRBV19; clone size: -; J gene: TRBJ1-1; CDR3 protein: CASHYLGQNTEAFF; CDR3 DNA: TGTGCCAGTCACTACTTGGGACAGAACACTGAAGCTTTCTTT
D gene: -; V gene: TRBV5-4; clone size: -; J gene: TRBJ2-3; CDR3 protein: CASSLQQGTDTQYF; CDR3 DNA: TGTGCCAGCAGCTTGCAACAGGGCACAGATACGCAGTATTTT
D gene: -; V gene: TRBV11-3; clone size: -; J gene: TRBJ2-7; CDR3 protein: CASSLNELNEQYF; CDR3 DNA: TGTGCCAGCAGCTTGAACGAGTTAAACGAGCAGTACTTC
D gene: -; V gene: TRBV30; clone size: -; J gene: TRBJ1-1; CDR3 protein: CAWTEGGWGTEAFF; CDR3 DNA: TGTGCCTGGACTGAAGGAGGCTGGGGCACTGAAGCTTTCTTT
D gene: -; V gene: TRBV7-2; clone size: once; J gene: TRBJ2-3; CDR3 protein: CASSRGRETQYF; CDR3 DNA: TGTGCCAGCAGCCGCGGAAGAGAAACGCAGTATTTT
D gene: -; V gene: TRBV19; clone size: -; J gene: TRBJ1-1; CDR3 protein: CASSTPFTVNTEAFF; CDR3 DNA: TGTGCCAGTAGTACCCCATTCACAGTAAACACTGAAGCTTTCTTT
D gene: -; V gene: TRBV24-1; clone size: -; J gene: TRBJ1-5; CDR3 protein: CATSGQSNQPQHF; CDR3 DNA: TGTGCCACCAGCGGACAGAGCAATCAGCCCCAGCATTTT
D gene: -; V gene: TRBV4-3; clone size: -; J gene: TRBJ2-3; CDR3 protein: CASSQVKGGGGNTQYF; CDR3 DNA: TGCGCCAGCAGCCAAGTGAAGGGGGGCGGGGGAAATACGCAGTATTTT
D gene: -; V gene: TRBV6-6; clone size: -; J gene: TRBJ1-4; CDR3 protein: CASSGGGGYEKLFF; CDR3 DNA: TGTGCCAGTTCCGGGGGGGGCGGGTATGAAAAACTGTTTTTT
D gene: TRBD1; V gene: TRBV4-3; clone size: once; J gene: TRBJ1-4; CDR3 protein: CASSPWTGQNEKLFF; CDR3 DNA: TGCGCCAGCAGCCCTTGGACAGGCCAAAATGAAAAACTGTTTTTT
D gene: TRBD1; V gene: TRBV5-4; clone size: -; J gene: TRBJ2-2; CDR3 protein: CASSHPQGARSGELFF; CDR3 DNA: TGTGCCAGCAGCCACCCTCAGGGGGCGCGAAGCGGGGAGCTGTTTTTT
D gene: -; V gene: TRBV7-9; clone size: -; J gene: TRBJ1-3; CDR3 protein: CASRYLSPQSGNTIYF; CDR3 DNA: TGTGCCAGCAGGTACCTAAGCCCCCAATCTGGAAACACCATATATTTT
D gene: -; V gene: TRBV2; clone size: -; J gene: TRBJ2-4; CDR3 protein: CASSAWSIRLAKNIQYF; CDR3 DNA: TGTGCCAGCAGTGCCTGGTCAATCAGACTAGCCAAAAACATTCAGTACTTC
D gene: TRBD2; V gene: TRBV6-2/TRBV6-3; clone size: -; J gene: TRBJ2-3; CDR3 protein: CASSKGLAGGPKPNTQYF; CDR3 DNA: TGTGCCAGCAGCAAAGGACTAGCGGGGGGCCCGAAACCAAATACGCAGTATTTT
D gene: -; V gene: TRBV4-1; clone size: -; J gene: TRBJ2-7; CDR3 protein: CASSHIGQGDREQYF; CDR3 DNA: TGCGCCAGCAGCCATATAGGGCAGGGTGATCGCGAGCAGTACTTC
D gene: -; V gene: TRBV4-3; clone size: -; J gene: TRBJ1-4; CDR3 protein: CASSQVVGEKLFF; CDR3 DNA: TGCGCCAGCAGCCAAGTTGTCGGTGAAAAACTGTTTTTT
D gene: -; V gene: TRBV6-2/TRBV6-3; clone size: -; J gene: TRBJ1-5; CDR3 protein: CASSYLTASQPQHF; CDR3 DNA: TGTGCCAGCAGTTACCTAACCGCCTCTCAGCCCCAGCATTTT